This is a list of T cell receptor beta chains from one sample in a study of blood T cell repertoires in COVID-19. Repertoires were generated with immunoSEQ multiplex PCR, while TCRdb's copy carries only in-frame clones and drops some. The sample contains 350,000 to 450,000 clones, 83% of which appear only once. Sequenced: PBMCs or T cells enriched from blood (not recorded which). The receptor set was obtained from a woman aged 45-59 years who had recovered from COVID-19. CDR3s include the opening cysteine and the closing phenylalanine or tryptophan.

TRBV27,CASSLSRFRETQYF
TRBV3-1/TRBV3-2,CASSPLAGGPTDTQYF
TRBV7-3,CASSPGEGGPVDTQYF
TRBV3-1/TRBV3-2,CASSQGQGTGNTIYF
TRBV14,CASSHATGLDTEAFF
TRBV5-1,CASSLEAGRLTEAFF
TRBV7-2,CASSIQGSNQPQHF
TRBV19,CASSIKTGSGNTIYF
TRBV11-3,CASSSDRPNKETQYF
TRBV7-9,CASSLGAGGIIGNEQFF
TRBV5-4,CASSLEPDGINEQFF
TRBV10-3,CASGGGLGETQYF
TRBV27,CASSSTGVPNYGYTF
TRBV19,CASSQGQFYGYTF
TRBV30,CAWNGGGKREQYF
TRBV5-4,CASSLGTDRSYGYTF
TRBV3-1/TRBV3-2,CASNDREGQETQYF
TRBV20-1,CSARTLYGYTF
TRBV19,CASSVGGSGWWETQYF
TRBV6-6,CASLASRSEHPYEQYF
TRBV29-1,CSVEADSTEAFF
TRBV2,CASSDREMGGYTF
TRBV2,CASSEALGRASGNTIYF
TRBV20-1,CSAGNRVGYTF
TRBV30,CAWSPSGSATDTQYF
TRBV29-1,CSSTGLIETQYF
TRBV2,CASGGGAWETQYF